These T cell receptor beta chains were read from a single sample in a study of cytomegalovirus exposure and HLA in healthy donors. Sequenced by immunoSEQ multiplex PCR; TCRdb stores in-frame clones only, minus some. The sample consists of about 150,000 clones, 74% of them appearing once. Sequencing was performed on PBMCs. These receptor sequences come from a man younger than 45 in good health and CMV-seronegative. Both conserved end residues are part of each CDR3. D genes are given only for firm matches. Clone size is not always given. Where it is, it says once, few, many or a class for expanded clones.

cdr3_aa: CASSTGDTQYF
cdr3_nt: TGTGCCAGCAGCACGGGGGATACGCAGTATTTT
d_call: -
clone_size: -
v_call: TRBV13
j_call: TRBJ2-3

cdr3_aa: CASLQDINQPQHF
cdr3_nt: TGTGCCAGCTTACAGGACATCAATCAGCCCCAGCATTTT
d_call: -
clone_size: few
v_call: TRBV2
j_call: TRBJ1-5

cdr3_aa: CASSLLAGVYNEQFF
cdr3_nt: TGTGCCAGCAGCTTACTAGCGGGGGTCTACAATGAGCAGTTCTTC
d_call: TRBD2
clone_size: once
v_call: TRBV7-2
j_call: TRBJ2-1

cdr3_aa: CASQGGRDTEAFF
cdr3_nt: TGTGCCTCCCAGGGAGGGAGGGACACTGAAGCTTTCTTT
d_call: -
clone_size: -
v_call: TRBV30
j_call: TRBJ1-1

cdr3_aa: CAAGAVNTEAFF
cdr3_nt: TGTGCCGCGGGGGCAGTGAACACTGAAGCTTTCTTT
d_call: -
clone_size: few
v_call: TRBV19
j_call: TRBJ1-1

cdr3_aa: CASSLEPGTYNEQFF
cdr3_nt: TGCGCCAGCAGCTTGGAACCAGGGACCTACAATGAGCAGTTCTTC
d_call: -
clone_size: -
v_call: TRBV5-1
j_call: TRBJ2-1

cdr3_aa: CASSPGLTEAFF
cdr3_nt: TGTGCCAGCAGCCCGGGACTCACTGAAGCTTTCTTT
d_call: -
clone_size: few
v_call: TRBV9
j_call: TRBJ1-1

cdr3_aa: CASSLDLQGYNEQFF
cdr3_nt: TGTGCCAGCAGCCTCGACTTACAGGGGTACAATGAGCAGTTCTTC
d_call: TRBD1
clone_size: -
v_call: TRBV4-2
j_call: TRBJ2-1

cdr3_aa: CASSLGTGVTEAFF
cdr3_nt: TGTGCCAGCAGCTTAGGGACAGGGGTTACTGAAGCTTTCTTT
d_call: TRBD1
clone_size: few
v_call: TRBV11-1
j_call: TRBJ1-1

cdr3_aa: CASSSGQGRNYGYTF
cdr3_nt: TGTGCCAGCAGTTCGGGACAGGGGAGAAACTATGGCTACACCTTC
d_call: TRBD1
clone_size: -
v_call: TRBV28
j_call: TRBJ1-2

cdr3_aa: CASSLGAGTYYEQYF
cdr3_nt: TGCGCCAGCAGCTTGGGGGCGGGAACCTACTACGAGCAGTACTTC
d_call: -
clone_size: -
v_call: TRBV5-1
j_call: TRBJ2-7

cdr3_aa: CASSLDGGYNSPLHF
cdr3_nt: TGTGCCAGCAGCTTAGACGGGGGATATAATTCACCCCTCCACTTT
d_call: -
clone_size: -
v_call: TRBV7-8
j_call: TRBJ1-6

cdr3_aa: CASTKSRGGLDEQFF
cdr3_nt: TGTGCCAGTACCAAATCCCGGGGGGGCCTGGATGAGCAGTTCTTC
d_call: TRBD2
clone_size: -
v_call: TRBV19
j_call: TRBJ2-1

cdr3_aa: CASSERQISPLHF
cdr3_nt: TGTGCCAGCAGCGAACGACAGATTTCACCCCTCCACTTT
d_call: -
clone_size: -
v_call: TRBV4-2
j_call: TRBJ1-6

cdr3_aa: CASSSTRGQGNYGYTF
cdr3_nt: TGTGCCAGCAGTTCAACCCGTGGACAGGGGAACTATGGCTACACCTTC
d_call: TRBD1
clone_size: -
v_call: TRBV28
j_call: TRBJ1-2

cdr3_aa: CSVDPGQGGPYEQYF
cdr3_nt: TGCAGCGTTGACCCGGGACAGGGGGGCCCCTACGAGCAGTACTTC
d_call: TRBD1
clone_size: -
v_call: TRBV29-1
j_call: TRBJ2-7

cdr3_aa: CASSTSGGTDTQYF
cdr3_nt: TGTGCCAGTAGTACTAGCGGGGGCACAGATACGCAGTATTTT
d_call: TRBD2
clone_size: -
v_call: TRBV19
j_call: TRBJ2-3

cdr3_aa: CASGRSGNTIYF
cdr3_nt: TGTGCCAGCGGGAGATCTGGAAACACCATATATTTT
d_call: -
clone_size: -
v_call: TRBV28
j_call: TRBJ1-3

cdr3_aa: CASSLVEGATYEQYF
cdr3_nt: TGTGCCAGCAGCTTAGTTGAGGGCGCTACCTACGAGCAGTACTTC
d_call: -
clone_size: -
v_call: TRBV7-2
j_call: TRBJ2-7

cdr3_aa: CASSTGHSSNQPQHF
cdr3_nt: TGTGCCAGCAGCACTGGACACTCCAGCAATCAGCCCCAGCATTTT
d_call: -
clone_size: -
v_call: TRBV5-6
j_call: TRBJ1-5

cdr3_aa: CASSAGTGAGYTF
cdr3_nt: TGTGCCAGCAGCGCCGGGACAGGGGCGGGCTACACCTTC
d_call: TRBD1
clone_size: -
v_call: TRBV7-2
j_call: TRBJ1-2

cdr3_aa: CATTGAGGPDTQYF
cdr3_nt: TGTGCCACCACCGGGGCGGGGGGGCCCGATACGCAGTATTTT
d_call: TRBD2
clone_size: -
v_call: TRBV15
j_call: TRBJ2-3

cdr3_aa: CASRYGGAASDTQYF
cdr3_nt: TGTGCCAGCAGGTACGGGGGGGCCGCCTCAGATACGCAGTATTTT
d_call: TRBD2
clone_size: -
v_call: TRBV25-1
j_call: TRBJ2-3

cdr3_aa: CASSYSGKNTEAFF
cdr3_nt: TGTGCCAGCAGTTACTCGGGCAAGAACACTGAAGCTTTCTTT
d_call: -
clone_size: -
v_call: TRBV6-5
j_call: TRBJ1-1

cdr3_aa: CASSQDRGLSGNTIYF
cdr3_nt: TGTGCCAGCAGCCAAGATAGGGGCCTCTCTGGAAACACCATATATTTT
d_call: -
clone_size: -
v_call: TRBV4-2
j_call: TRBJ1-3

cdr3_aa: CASSTRQTFEAFF
cdr3_nt: TGTGCCAGCAGCACCCGACAGACTTTTGAAGCTTTCTTT
d_call: -
clone_size: -
v_call: TRBV7-9
j_call: TRBJ1-1

cdr3_aa: CASSLASGGATDTQYF
cdr3_nt: TGTGCCAGCAGCTTAGCAAGCGGGGGGGCCACAGATACGCAGTATTTT
d_call: TRBD2
clone_size: -
v_call: TRBV7-2
j_call: TRBJ2-3

cdr3_aa: CASSPDRGDPYSNQPQHF
cdr3_nt: TGTGCCAGCTCACCAGACAGGGGTGACCCATATAGCAATCAGCCCCAGCATTTT
d_call: TRBD1
clone_size: -
v_call: TRBV18
j_call: TRBJ1-5

cdr3_aa: CASGGGTGGTTDTQYF
cdr3_nt: TGCGCCAGCGGTGGGGGAACGGGGGGCACCACAGATACGCAGTATTTT
d_call: -
clone_size: -
v_call: TRBV5-1
j_call: TRBJ2-3

cdr3_aa: CASSLGTEAFF
cdr3_nt: TGTGCCAGCAGTCTAGGCACTGAAGCTTTCTTT
d_call: -
clone_size: -
v_call: TRBV6-5
j_call: TRBJ1-1

cdr3_aa: CASSSQGEVGYTF
cdr3_nt: TGTGCCAGCAGCTCACAGGGGGAGGTTGGCTACACCTTC
d_call: TRBD1
clone_size: -
v_call: TRBV11-2
j_call: TRBJ1-2

cdr3_aa: CASSLDRINQPQHF
cdr3_nt: TGTGCCAGCAGCTTAGACAGAATTAATCAGCCCCAGCATTTT
d_call: -
clone_size: -
v_call: TRBV7-2
j_call: TRBJ1-5

cdr3_aa: CASSGGGGAEAFF
cdr3_nt: TGTGCCAGCTCAGGGGGAGGAGGTGCTGAAGCTTTCTTT
d_call: -
clone_size: -
v_call: TRBV18
j_call: TRBJ1-1

cdr3_aa: CATSKSGDYNTEAFF
cdr3_nt: TGTGCCACCAGCAAATCAGGGGACTATAACACTGAAGCTTTCTTT
d_call: -
clone_size: -
v_call: TRBV15
j_call: TRBJ1-1

cdr3_aa: CASGYEHYEQYF
cdr3_nt: TGTGCCAGCGGCTACGAACACTACGAGCAGTACTTC
d_call: -
clone_size: -
v_call: TRBV7-9
j_call: TRBJ2-7

cdr3_aa: CASSLLAGTYTGELFF
cdr3_nt: TGTGCCAGCAGCCTTCTAGCGGGGACTTACACCGGGGAGCTGTTTTTT
d_call: TRBD2
clone_size: -
v_call: TRBV13
j_call: TRBJ2-2

cdr3_aa: CASSLASLAGGNTGELFF
cdr3_nt: TGTGCCAGCAGCTTAGCCTCACTAGCGGGGGGGAACACCGGGGAGCTGTTTTTT
d_call: TRBD2
clone_size: once
v_call: TRBV7-2
j_call: TRBJ2-2

cdr3_aa: CASSQDTVQGEQYF
cdr3_nt: TGCGCCAGCAGCCAAGATACGGTGCAGGGCGAGCAGTACTTC
d_call: -
clone_size: few
v_call: TRBV4-3
j_call: TRBJ2-7

cdr3_aa: CASSLDLGKNIQYF
cdr3_nt: TGTGCCAGCAGCTTAGATCTCGGCAAAAACATTCAGTACTTC
d_call: -
clone_size: -
v_call: TRBV11-2
j_call: TRBJ2-4

cdr3_aa: CASSSLWVGVGAKNIQYF
cdr3_nt: TGTGCCAGCAGCTCCCTATGGGTCGGGGTTGGCGCCAAAAACATTCAGTACTTC
d_call: -
clone_size: -
v_call: TRBV7-2
j_call: TRBJ2-4